Listed below are T cell receptor beta chains from one sample, sequenced in a study of lymphopenia after photon versus proton radiotherapy. Profiling relied on immunoSEQ multiplex PCR, and the TCRdb table lists in-frame clones only, not all of them. This sample has 50,000 to 75,000 clones, with around 88% found just once. Material: peripheral blood, obtained from a patient treated with photon-based radiotherapy. The receptor source for this set is a man aged 35 to 55 with gastric cancer. CDR3s include the opening cysteine and the closing phenylalanine or tryptophan. Fields, in order: clone size, D gene, J gene, V gene, CDR3 DNA, CDR3 protein. D genes are given only for firm matches. Clone size is given for some rows only: seen once, a few or many times, or a class if the clone is expanded.

-	TRBD1	TRBJ1-3	TRBV6-1	TGTGCCAGCAGCAGGACAGGGGGCTCTGGAAACACCATATATTTT	CASSRTGGSGNTIYF
-	TRBD2	TRBJ2-3	TRBV7-9	TGTGCCAGCAGCCTCGAGCGGGGGAGCACAGATACGCAGTATTTT	CASSLERGSTDTQYF
-	TRBD1	TRBJ1-3	TRBV7-2	TGTGCCAGCACCGGACAGGGCTCTGGAAACACCATATATTTT	CASTGQGSGNTIYF
-	-	TRBJ1-5	TRBV4-1	TGCGCCAGCAGCCAAGGACAGGCGGGTCAGCCCCAGCATTTT	CASSQGQAGQPQHF
once	-	TRBJ2-7	TRBV5-4	TGTGCCAGCAGCCAAGATCCAGGGAGCTACGAGCAGTACTTC	CASSQDPGSYEQYF
-	-	TRBJ2-1	TRBV7-8	TGTGCCAGCAGCAGTGTGGGGGGCCTTCTCGGCAATGAGCAGTTCTTC	CASSSVGGLLGNEQFF
-	-	TRBJ1-4	TRBV7-9	TGTGCCAGCAGCTTTAAAGGGGACCCTAATGAAAAACTGTTTTTT	CASSFKGDPNEKLFF
-	TRBD1	TRBJ1-4	TRBV5-1	TGCGCCAGCAGCTTGTATGGGACAGGGGCGGCTGAAAAACTGTTTTTT	CASSLYGTGAAEKLFF
-	-	TRBJ2-2	TRBV5-1	TGCGCCAGCAGCCGGGGCGGGACCCCCCCCGGGGAGCTGTTTTTT	CASSRGGTPPGELFF
-	TRBD2	TRBJ2-1	TRBV7-2	TGTGCCAGCAGCTTAGTCGGCGGCGTGAGACTAGCGGGGAACAATGAGCAGTTCTTC	CASSLVGGVRLAGNNEQFF
-	TRBD2	TRBJ2-1	TRBV10-3	TGTGCCATCACCAAAGGTCTAGCGGGGTCGGGTGAGCAGTTCTTC	CAITKGLAGSGEQFF
-	-	TRBJ1-2	TRBV7-6	TGTGCCAGCAGCTCTACAGCTAACTATGGCTACACCTTC	CASSSTANYGYTF
-	-	TRBJ2-7	TRBV9	TGTGCCAGCAGTCCCCCTAGCTCCTACGAGCAGTACTTC	CASSPPSSYEQYF
-	-	TRBJ2-5	TRBV2	TGTGCCAGCAGTGTATGGGGGGGGCTCCAAGAGACCCAGTACTTC	CASSVWGGLQETQYF
-	-	TRBJ2-7	TRBV7-6	TGTGCCAGCAGCTTACCCGGGCCTTATTACGAGCAGTACTTC	CASSLPGPYYEQYF
-	-	TRBJ2-5	TRBV7-9	TGTGCCAGCAGCTCCCGGCCTCCCGGGGAGACCCAGTACTTC	CASSSRPPGETQYF
once	-	TRBJ2-3	TRBV2	TGTGCCAGCAGTGAGACTATAGGCGGCACGCAGTATTTT	CASSETIGGTQYF
-	TRBD1	TRBJ1-1	TRBV18	TGTGCCAGCTCACCAGGGCAGGGGGGCACTGAAGCTTTCTTT	CASSPGQGGTEAFF
-	-	TRBJ1-3	TRBV18	TGTGCCAGCTCACCCGGGGTAGTCTCTGGAAACACCATATATTTT	CASSPGVVSGNTIYF
-	TRBD1	TRBJ2-2	TRBV7-2	TGTGCCAGCAGCCCCCGGAGGACAGGGTCATCGAGCACCGGGGAGCTGTTTTTT	CASSPRRTGSSSTGELFF
-	-	TRBJ2-6	TRBV4-2	TGTGCCAGCAGCTCTCGCCTCTCCGGGGCCAACGTCCTGACTTTC	CASSSRLSGANVLTF
-	-	TRBJ1-1	TRBV2	TGTGCCAGCAGTGGACCGGGGGACACTGAAGCTTTCTTT	CASSGPGDTEAFF
few	-	TRBJ2-5	TRBV7-3	TGTGCCAGCAGCTTGCGGGGCCGGGAGACCCAGTACTTC	CASSLRGRETQYF
-	-	TRBJ2-7	TRBV6-6	TGTGCCAGCAGCCGCGAGGGACTTCTCTCCTACGAGCAGTACTTC	CASSREGLLSYEQYF
-	-	TRBJ2-5	TRBV7-2	TGTGCCAGCAGCCGACCTGGCAGGGGCCAAGAGACCCAGTACTTC	CASSRPGRGQETQYF
-	TRBD2	TRBJ2-7	TRBV9	TGTGCCAGCAGCGTGGGTCCGGGAGGGCCCTACGAGCAGTACTTC	CASSVGPGGPYEQYF
few	-	TRBJ2-3	TRBV9	TGTGCCAGCAGCGTCATCTGGTCAGATACGCAGTATTTT	CASSVIWSDTQYF
few	TRBD2	TRBJ2-7	TRBV5-6	TGTGCCAGCAGAAAGGACCGTTCTAGCGGGATATACTCCTACGAGCAGTACTTC	CASRKDRSSGIYSYEQYF
-	-	TRBJ1-3	TRBV28	TGTGCCAGCAGTCGCCAGCGCTCTGGAAACACCATATATTTT	CASSRQRSGNTIYF